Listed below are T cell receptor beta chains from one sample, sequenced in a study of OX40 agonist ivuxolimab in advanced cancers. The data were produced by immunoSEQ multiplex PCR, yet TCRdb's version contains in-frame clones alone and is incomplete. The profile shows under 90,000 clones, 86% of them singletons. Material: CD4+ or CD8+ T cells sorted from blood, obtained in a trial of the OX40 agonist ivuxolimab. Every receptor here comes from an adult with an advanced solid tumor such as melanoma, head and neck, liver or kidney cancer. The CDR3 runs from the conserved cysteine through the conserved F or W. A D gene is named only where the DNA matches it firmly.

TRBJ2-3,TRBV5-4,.,CASSLGGKLSTDTQYF
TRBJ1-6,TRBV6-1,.,CASSEWSSYNSPLHF
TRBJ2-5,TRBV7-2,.,CASSFKQGRGETQYF
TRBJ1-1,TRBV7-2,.,CASSLANRNTEAFF
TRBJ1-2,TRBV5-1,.,CASRILSNYGYTF
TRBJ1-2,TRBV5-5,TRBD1,CASSPEIKTGYYTF
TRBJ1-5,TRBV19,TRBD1,CASSPGQGYSNQPQHF
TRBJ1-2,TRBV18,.,CASSREMEWSGYTF
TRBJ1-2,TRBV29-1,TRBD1,CSAEGQGLGGYTF
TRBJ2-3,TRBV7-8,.,CASSRGESATDTQYF
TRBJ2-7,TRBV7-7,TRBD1,CTSSSPGQGVVYF
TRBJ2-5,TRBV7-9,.,CASSLGGLGGETQYF
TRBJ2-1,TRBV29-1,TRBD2,CSVPPAGGYNEQFF
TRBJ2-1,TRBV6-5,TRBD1,CASSSPPGQRMGQFF
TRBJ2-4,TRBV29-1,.,CSVESPQGTSAKNIQYF
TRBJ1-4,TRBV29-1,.,CSVTGGVGEKLFF
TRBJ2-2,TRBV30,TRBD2,CAWSVAGTRGGGELFF
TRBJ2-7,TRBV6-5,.,CASSRDKRAPYEQYF